The rows below give T cell receptor beta chains drawn from one sample of a study of Graves' ophthalmopathy and Graves' hyperthyroidism. Using its own MiXCR run on the multiplex PCR reads, TCRdb lists one record per CDR3 protein. This sample has about 1.2 million distinct CDR3 sequences; around a third occur once, and the top ten carry 11%. Sequencing was carried out using peripheral blood or thyroid tissue (not recorded which). The receptors were sampled from an adult man with Graves' hyperthyroidism. CDR3s include the opening cysteine and the closing phenylalanine or tryptophan. Fields, in order: clone size, D gene, J gene, V gene, CDR3 DNA, CDR3 protein. A D gene is named only where the DNA matches it firmly. Expanded clones are given a class, and other clones once, few, many or no size at all.

>few|-|TRBJ1-1|TRBV25-1
TGTGCCAGCAGTGAATATAGGGCTGGGGACACTGAAGCTTTCTTT
CASSEYRAGDTEAFF
>few|TRBD1|TRBJ1-1|TRBV12-3/TRBV12-4
TGTGCCAGCAGCACAACGGGACAGCTAAATGAAGCTTTCTTT
CASSTTGQLNEAFF
>few|TRBD2|TRBJ2-7|TRBV10-3
TGTGCCATCAGGCAGAGGGCGGGAGGGCCCTACGAGCAGTACTTC
CAIRQRAGGPYEQYF
>many|-|TRBJ1-4|TRBV29-1
TGCAGCGTTAAGGTGAACAATGAAAAACTGTTTTTT
CSVKVNNEKLFF
>-|-|TRBJ2-7|TRBV6-4
TGTGCCAGCAGTTACGCCGGACACTACTACGAGCAGTACTTC
CASSYAGHYYEQYF
>many|-|TRBJ1-6|TRBV7-2
TGTGCCAGCAGCTCATGGACACCGGACTCACCCCTCCACTTT
CASSSWTPDSPLHF
>-|-|TRBJ1-1|TRBV10-3
TGTGCCATCAGTTACGGACTGGGACGGACGAACGCTGAAGCTTTCTTT
CAISYGLGRTNAEAFF
>many|-|TRBJ2-5|TRBV7-8
TGTGCCAGCAGCCCCACGGAGACCCAAGAGACCCAGTACTTC
CASSPTETQETQYF
>many|-|TRBJ1-1|TRBV29-1
TGCAGCGCCGGCGCCAAATTGAACACTGAAGCTTTCTTT
CSAGAKLNTEAFF
>-|TRBD1|TRBJ1-2|TRBV9
TGTGCCAGCAGCGTAGAAGGGACAGGGGGCTACACCTTC
CASSVEGTGGYTF
>few|-|TRBJ1-1|TRBV24-1
TGTGCCACCATAAGCCCGGCCAGGGGTAATCCGGAAACTGAAGCTTTCTTT
CATISPARGNPETEAFF
>-|-|TRBJ1-1|TRBV5-8
TGTGCCAGCAACTCCCATGGGCTTCCTTCCCGGACTGAAGCTTTCTTT
CASNSHGLPSRTEAFF
>-|-|TRBJ1-2|TRBV6-1
TGTGCCAGCAGCTATCGACAGCGCTATGGCTACACCTTC
CASSYRQRYGYTF
>-|TRBD1|TRBJ1-1|TRBV18
TGTGCCAGCACCATGACAGGGTTCACTGAAGCTTTCTTT
CASTMTGFTEAFF
>-|-|TRBJ1-1|TRBV5-1
TGCGCCAGCAGCTTGGGACGGACTTACCATACTGAAGCTTTCTTT
CASSLGRTYHTEAFF
>many|-|TRBJ1-2|TRBV20-1
TGCAGTGCTGGCCAAGACTGGACGATCTATGGCTACACCTTC
CSAGQDWTIYGYTF
>-|-|TRBJ2-5|TRBV9
TGTGCCAGCAGCGTAGATAGTCGGACTCGCCAGTACTTC
CASSVDSRTRQYF
>-|-|TRBJ2-7|TRBV25-1
TGTGCCAGCAGTGAGTCAGGGGCCCCCTCCTACGAGCAGTACTTC
CASSESGAPSYEQYF
>many|-|TRBJ2-7|TRBV10-3
TGTGCCATCAGTGATGGGACTGCTTCCTACGAGCAGTACTTC
CAISDGTASYEQYF
>-|TRBD1|TRBJ2-2|TRBV7-9
TGTGCCAGCACATCCGGGACAGCCTCGGGCACCGGGGAGCTGTTTTTT
CASTSGTASGTGELFF
>many|-|TRBJ2-7|TRBV5-1
TGCGCCAGCAGCCGGACAGAACACGAGCAGTACTTC
CASSRTEHEQYF
>many|-|TRBJ1-6|TRBV12-3/TRBV12-4
TGTGCCAGCAGTGGCCCTTCCTATAATTCACCCCTCCACTTT
CASSGPSYNSPLHF
>few|-|TRBJ2-2|TRBV2
TGTGCCAGCAGTGAAGTTCAGGTCCGGTTGACCGGGGAGCTGTTTTTT
CASSEVQVRLTGELFF
>-|-|TRBJ2-2|TRBV24-1
TGTGCCACCAGTGACCGGGACAAGGCAGTTCTGAACACCGGGGAGCTGTTTTTT
CATSDRDKAVLNTGELFF
>once|-|TRBJ2-2|TRBV24-1
TGTGCCACCAGTGCTAGAGGAACTGACAGCCCGAACACCGGGGAGCTGTTTTTT
CATSARGTDSPNTGELFF
>many|-|TRBJ2-2|TRBV19
TGTGCCAGTAGTATAGGGAAGGGGACCGGGGAGCTGTTTTTT
CASSIGKGTGELFF
>few|-|TRBJ2-1|TRBV25-1
TGTGCCAGCAGTGAATTCCGCCAGGGGGGCGATGAGCAGTTCTTC
CASSEFRQGGDEQFF
>-|-|TRBJ1-2|TRBV15
TGTGCCACCAGCAGACGATCTGGGCGACGGGATGGCTACACCTTC
CATSRRSGRRDGYTF
>many|-|TRBJ2-7|TRBV29-1
TGCAGCGCTAGCGGCGGGGCAGGGGGAAGCTACGAGCAGTACTTC
CSASGGAGGSYEQYF
>-|-|TRBJ2-5|TRBV10-3
TGTGCCATCAGTGTAGGGAGCCGACAAGAGACCCAGTACTTC
CAISVGSRQETQYF
>-|TRBD1|TRBJ2-5|TRBV19
TGTGCCAGTACCGGACAGGGTGGTAATCAGCCCCAGTACTTC
CASTGQGGNQPQYF
>many|-|TRBJ2-7|TRBV20-1
TGCAGTGCTAGAGTACAGGTGAAGGAGCAGTACTTC
CSARVQVKEQYF
>-|-|TRBJ1-2|TRBV19
TGTGCCAGTAGCGCTGCCAGGGCGGGCTATGGCTACACCTTC
CASSAARAGYGYTF
>few|-|TRBJ2-2|TRBV6-5
TGTGCCAGCAGTTACTCTGGGACCACGGTGAACACCGGGGAGCTGTTTTTT
CASSYSGTTVNTGELFF
>-|-|TRBJ2-5|TRBV24-1
TGTGCCACGGGAACCGAACAGGGAATGGAGACCCAGTACTTC
CATGTEQGMETQYF
>-|TRBD1|TRBJ1-1|TRBV18
TGTGCCAGCTCACGGGACAGGGGTGATATGGCTTTCTTT
CASSRDRGDMAFF
>-|TRBD2|TRBJ2-5|TRBV9
TGTGCCAGCAGCGTAGGGACTAGCGAGCAAGAGACCCAGTACTTC
CASSVGTSEQETQYF
>few|-|TRBJ2-5|TRBV28
TGTGCCAGCAGTGGAGGGACGAGGGGACAGAGGGAGACCCAGTACTTC
CASSGGTRGQRETQYF
>many|-|TRBJ1-2|TRBV9
TGTGCCAGCAGCGCGGAAGAAAGGGACTATGGCTACACCTTC
CASSAEERDYGYTF
>many|-|TRBJ1-6|TRBV4-3
TGCGCCAGCAGCCAAGATACGGGACGCACCAATTCACCCCTCCACTTT
CASSQDTGRTNSPLHF
>few|-|TRBJ2-5|TRBV7-2
TGTGCCAGCAGCTCCCCCCGGCAGATCCAAGAGACCCAGTACTTC
CASSSPRQIQETQYF
>few|-|TRBJ1-5|TRBV25-1
TGTGCCAGCAGTGAATCATCGGAGTATAGCAATCAGCCCCAGCATTTT
CASSESSEYSNQPQHF
>many|-|TRBJ2-7|TRBV12-3/TRBV12-4
TGTGCCAGCAGTGGTAACGTCTGGTCGAACGAGCAGTACTTC
CASSGNVWSNEQYF
>-|-|TRBJ1-2|TRBV5-4
TGTGCCAGCAGCTTAGATGGGGAAATGTACTATGGCTACACCTTC
CASSLDGEMYYGYTF
>many|TRBD2|TRBJ2-2|TRBV12-3/TRBV12-4
TGTGCCAGCACCCAGTGGGAGGGGAGCACCGGGGAGCTGTTTTTT
CASTQWEGSTGELFF
>few|-|TRBJ1-1|TRBV10-3
TGTGCCATCAGGGCCCCCTTCGCTGAAGCTTTCTTT
CAIRAPFAEAFF
>many|-|TRBJ2-7|TRBV4-1
TGCGCCAGCAGCCAAGGCCCGGTGTACGAGCAGTACTTC
CASSQGPVYEQYF